By share of the sample, the clone carrying this T cell receptor (beta chain) is large. Its target is not known. Trimming left V 5 bases short and J 0 bases short, with 16 bases between. The CDR3 consists of 17 residues. CDR1 is SEHNR and CDR2 is FQNEAQ in the germline V gene (reference sequence). The time point: patch test 1, 2 weeks after DPC sensitization. Treatment denoted: therapeutic diphenylcyclopropenone sensitization with weekly scalp DPC. Non-pregnant alopecia patients aged 18 to 70, suitable for DPC therapy. The source of the sample is a study of human T cells and chemical hapten exposure. About the research overall: Diagnoses of alopecia areata, totalis or universalis occurred in mostly female patients. Study outcomes and limitations: Expanded TCRs created a significantly greater count of big CDR3 similarity clusters than controls did.

From the RACE reads, TCRdb called clonotypes with MiXCR, one entry per CDR3 protein. This sample has some 350,000 distinct CDR3 sequences, with 6% to 8.5% found just once. The sequencing here drew on whole blood, taken in connection with sensitization to the hapten diphenylcyclopropenone (DPC). This sequence was found in a woman younger than 35 with alopecia areata. Some clones in this sample may be carry-over from other donors' samples. The rearrangement joins TRBV7-9 to TRBJ1-4, with a tentative D call TRBD1 (6 bases). In DNA form, the CDR3 reads TGTGCCAGCAGCCCCAAACAGGGTGCCGCAACTAATGAAAAACTGTTTTTT. This encodes CASSPKQGAATNEKLFF.